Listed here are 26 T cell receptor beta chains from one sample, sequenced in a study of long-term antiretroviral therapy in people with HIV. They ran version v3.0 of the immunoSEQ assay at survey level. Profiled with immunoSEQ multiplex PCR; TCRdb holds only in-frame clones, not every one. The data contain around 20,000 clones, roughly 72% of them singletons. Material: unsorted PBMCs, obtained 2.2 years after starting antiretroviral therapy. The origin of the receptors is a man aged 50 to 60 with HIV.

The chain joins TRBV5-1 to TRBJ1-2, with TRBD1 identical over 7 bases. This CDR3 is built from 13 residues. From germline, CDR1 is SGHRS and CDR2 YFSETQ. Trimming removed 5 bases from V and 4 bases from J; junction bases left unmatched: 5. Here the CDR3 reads CASRGGQGYGYTF. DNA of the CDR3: TGCGCCAGCAGAGGGGGCCAAGGCTATGGCTACACCTTC.

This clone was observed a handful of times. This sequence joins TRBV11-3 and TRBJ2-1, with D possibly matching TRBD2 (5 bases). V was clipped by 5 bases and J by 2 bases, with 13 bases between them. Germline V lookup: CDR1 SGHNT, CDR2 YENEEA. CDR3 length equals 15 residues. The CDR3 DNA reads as TGTGCCAGCAGCCCCTACGGCGGGCCCTACAATGAGCAGTTCTTC. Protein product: CASSPYGGPYNEQFF.

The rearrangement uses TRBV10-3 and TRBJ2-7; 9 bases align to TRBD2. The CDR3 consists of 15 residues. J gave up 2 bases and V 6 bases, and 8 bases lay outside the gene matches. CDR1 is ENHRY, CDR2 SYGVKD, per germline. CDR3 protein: CAIRDSGSDTYEQYF. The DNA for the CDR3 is TGTGCCATCAGGGATAGCGGGAGTGATACCTACGAGCAGTACTTC.

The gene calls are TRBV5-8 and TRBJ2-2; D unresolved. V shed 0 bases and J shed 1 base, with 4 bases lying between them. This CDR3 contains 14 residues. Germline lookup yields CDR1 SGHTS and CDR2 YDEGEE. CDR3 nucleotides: TGTGCCAGCAGCTTGGGGCTGAACACCGGGGAGCTGTTTTTT. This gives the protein CASSLGLNTGELFF.

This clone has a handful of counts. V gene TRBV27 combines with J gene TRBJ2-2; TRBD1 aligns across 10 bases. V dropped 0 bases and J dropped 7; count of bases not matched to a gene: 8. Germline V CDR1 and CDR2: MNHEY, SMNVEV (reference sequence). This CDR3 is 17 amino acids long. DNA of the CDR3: TGTGCCAGCAGTTTATCGGGGGACAGGGGAACCATCGGGGAGCTGTTTTTT. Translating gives CASSLSGDRGTIGELFF.

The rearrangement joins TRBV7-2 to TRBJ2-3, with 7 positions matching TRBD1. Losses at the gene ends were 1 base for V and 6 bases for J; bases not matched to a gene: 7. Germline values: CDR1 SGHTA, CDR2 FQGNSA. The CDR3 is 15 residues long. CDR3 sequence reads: CASSLERTGFDTQYF. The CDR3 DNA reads TGTGCCAGCAGCTTAGAACGGACAGGCTTCGATACGCAGTATTTT.

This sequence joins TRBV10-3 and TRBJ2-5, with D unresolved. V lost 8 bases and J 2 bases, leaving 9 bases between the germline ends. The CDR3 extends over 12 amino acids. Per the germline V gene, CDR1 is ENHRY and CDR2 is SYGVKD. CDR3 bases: TGTGCCATCTCCCAAGGACAAGAGACCCAGTACTTC. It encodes CAISQGQETQYF.

The CDR3: CASSGGSLYTEAFF. DNA for the CDR3: TGTGCCAGCAGTGGTGGCAGCCTTTACACTGAAGCTTTCTTT. This sequence joins TRBV28 and TRBJ1-1, with D hard to call. The V end lost 5 bases, the J end lost 3 bases, and 13 bases lay between the germline ends. There are 14 residues in the CDR3. Germline V CDR1 and CDR2: MDHEN, SYDVKM.

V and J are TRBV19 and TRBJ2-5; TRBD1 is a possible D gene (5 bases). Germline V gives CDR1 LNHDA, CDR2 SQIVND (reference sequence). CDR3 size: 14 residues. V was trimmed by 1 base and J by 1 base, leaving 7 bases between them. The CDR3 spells CASSIGQIQETQYF. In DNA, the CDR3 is TGTGCCAGTAGTATAGGACAGATCCAAGAGACCCAGTACTTC. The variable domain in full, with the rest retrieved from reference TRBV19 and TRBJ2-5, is DGGITQSPKYLFRKEGQNVTLSCEQNLNHDAMYWYRQDPGQGLRLIYYSQIVNDFQKGDIAEGYSVSREKKESFPLTVTSAQKNPTAFYLCASSIGQIQETQYFGPGTRLLVL.

The CDR3 sequence: CASSQEAQVADTQYF. In DNA, the CDR3 is TGCGCCAGCAGCCAAGAGGCCCAGGTGGCAGATACGCAGTATTTT. V gene TRBV4-3 combines with J gene TRBJ2-3; D not resolved. Trimming cost V 0 bases and J 4 bases, with 11 bases left between them. The length of the CDR3 is 15 residues. The germline V gene encodes CDR1 LGHNA and CDR2 YSLEER.

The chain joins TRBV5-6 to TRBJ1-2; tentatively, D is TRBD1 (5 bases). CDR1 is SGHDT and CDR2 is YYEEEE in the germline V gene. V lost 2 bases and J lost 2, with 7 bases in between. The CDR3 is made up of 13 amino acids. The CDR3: CASSLRQNYGYTF. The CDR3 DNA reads TGTGCCAGCAGCTTAAGACAGAACTATGGCTACACCTTC.

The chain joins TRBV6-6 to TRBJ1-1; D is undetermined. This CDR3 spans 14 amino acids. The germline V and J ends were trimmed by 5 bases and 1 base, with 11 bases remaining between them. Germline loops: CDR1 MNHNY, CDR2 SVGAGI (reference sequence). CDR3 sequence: CASSPRGKNTEAFF. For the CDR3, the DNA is TGTGCCAGCAGTCCCCGGGGAAAGAACACTGAAGCTTTCTTT.

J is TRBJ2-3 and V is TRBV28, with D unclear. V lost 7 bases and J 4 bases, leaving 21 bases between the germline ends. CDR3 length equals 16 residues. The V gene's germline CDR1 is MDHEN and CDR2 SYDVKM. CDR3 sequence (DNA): TGTGCCAGCATCAGTGGGTCAAGCTTGTGGGCAGATACGCAGTATTTT. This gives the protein CASISGSSLWADTQYF.

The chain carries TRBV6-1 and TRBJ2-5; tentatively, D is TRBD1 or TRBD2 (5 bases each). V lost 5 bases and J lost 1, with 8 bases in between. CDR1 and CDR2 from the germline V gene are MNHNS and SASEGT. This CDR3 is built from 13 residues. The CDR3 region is CASSLGTQETQYF. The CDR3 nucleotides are TGTGCCAGCAGTCTCGGGACCCAAGAGACCCAGTACTTC.

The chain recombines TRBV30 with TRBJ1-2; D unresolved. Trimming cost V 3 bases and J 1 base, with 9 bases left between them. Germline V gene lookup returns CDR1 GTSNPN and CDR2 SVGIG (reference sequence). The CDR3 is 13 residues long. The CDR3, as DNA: TGTGCCTGGAGGGTCGAAGTTAACTATGGCTACACCTTC. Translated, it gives CAWRVEVNYGYTF.

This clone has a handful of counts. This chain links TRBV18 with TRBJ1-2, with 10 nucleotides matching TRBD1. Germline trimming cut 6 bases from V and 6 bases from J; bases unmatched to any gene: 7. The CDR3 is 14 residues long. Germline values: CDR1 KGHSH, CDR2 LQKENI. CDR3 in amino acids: CASSSTGGKDGYTF. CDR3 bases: TGTGCCAGCTCGTCGACAGGGGGCAAGGATGGCTACACCTTC.

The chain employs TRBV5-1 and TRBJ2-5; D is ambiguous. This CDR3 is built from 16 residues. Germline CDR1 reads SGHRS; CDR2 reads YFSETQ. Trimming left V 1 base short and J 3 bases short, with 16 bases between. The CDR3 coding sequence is TGCGCCAGCAGCTTGTCAGGTTACAACCAAAAAGAGACCCAGTACTTC. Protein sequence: CASSLSGYNQKETQYF.

In DNA, the CDR3 is TGTGCCAGCGCCCGGGGGGCGCGGGAGACCCAGTACTTC. Its translation is CASARGARETQYF. The chain combines TRBV7-2 with TRBJ2-5; D possibly corresponds to TRBD2 (7 bases). Looked up from germline, CDR1 is SGHTA and CDR2 is FQGNSA. The CDR3 runs to 13 residues. The V end was cut by 8 bases, the J end by 5 bases, with 15 bases between.

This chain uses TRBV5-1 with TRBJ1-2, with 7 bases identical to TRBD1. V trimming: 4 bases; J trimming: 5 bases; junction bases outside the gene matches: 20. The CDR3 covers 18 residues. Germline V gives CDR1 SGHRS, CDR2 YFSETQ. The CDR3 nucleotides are TGCGCCAGCAGCCTAAATGGCCCCCTCGGACAGGCGACTTATGGCTACACCTTC. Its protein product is CASSLNGPLGQATYGYTF.

DNA for the CDR3: TGTGCCAGCAGTTTGGGACGGAGCAATGAGCAGTTCTTC. Its translation: CASSLGRSNEQFF. The genes are TRBV7-9 and TRBJ2-1; D could derive from TRBD1 or TRBD2 (5 bases each). V was shortened by 6 bases and J by 6 bases, with 12 bases between the two germline ends. The CDR3 extends over 13 amino acids. Germline CDR1 SEHNR, CDR2 FQNEAQ (reference sequence).

CDR3 nucleotides: TGTGCCAGCAGTTTTTTGGGAGCCTACGAGCAGTACTTC. This codes for CASSFLGAYEQYF. This chain uses TRBV27 with TRBJ2-7; a weak D match, TRBD2 (5 bases). Germline-derived CDR1 and CDR2 are MNHEY and SMNVEV (reference sequence). The CDR3 covers 13 residues. Trimming took off 3 bases at V and 2 bases at J, with 8 bases between the two ends.

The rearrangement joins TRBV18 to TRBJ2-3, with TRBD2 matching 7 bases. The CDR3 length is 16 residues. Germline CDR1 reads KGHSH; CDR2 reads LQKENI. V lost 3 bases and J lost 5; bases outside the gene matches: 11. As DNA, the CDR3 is TGTGCCAGCTCACCTGGGCGGGAGATCAACATAGATACGCAGTATTTT. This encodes CASSPGREINIDTQYF.

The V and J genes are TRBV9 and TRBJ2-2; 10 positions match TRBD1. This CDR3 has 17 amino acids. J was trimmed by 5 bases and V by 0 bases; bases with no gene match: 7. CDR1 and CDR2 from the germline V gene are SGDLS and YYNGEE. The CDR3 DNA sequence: TGTGCCAGCAGCGTAGGGGAGGGACAGGGGTTTACCGGGGAGCTGTTTTTT. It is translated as CASSVGEGQGFTGELFF.

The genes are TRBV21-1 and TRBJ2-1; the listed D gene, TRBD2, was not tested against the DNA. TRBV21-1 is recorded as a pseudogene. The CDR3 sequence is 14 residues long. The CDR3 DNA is TGTGCCAGCAGCAATAGCGGGAGTAGTGATGAGCAGTTCTTC. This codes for CASSNSGSSDEQFF.

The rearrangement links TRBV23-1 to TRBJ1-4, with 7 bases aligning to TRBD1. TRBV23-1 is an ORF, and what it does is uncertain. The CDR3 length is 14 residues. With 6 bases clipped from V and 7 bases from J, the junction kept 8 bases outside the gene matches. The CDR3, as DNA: TGCGCCAGCAGACCCAGGGGGAAGGGTGAAAAACTGTTTTTT. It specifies CASRPRGKGEKLFF.

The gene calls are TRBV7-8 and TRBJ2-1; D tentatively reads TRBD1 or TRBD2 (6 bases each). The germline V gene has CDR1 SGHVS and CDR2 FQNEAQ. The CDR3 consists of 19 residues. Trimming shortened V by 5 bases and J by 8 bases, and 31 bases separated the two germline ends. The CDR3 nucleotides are TGTGCCAGCAGCGCTATAATCGCCGGGGGAAGGGGGTTAGGAGATGAGCAGTTCTTC. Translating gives CASSAIIAGGRGLGDEQFF.